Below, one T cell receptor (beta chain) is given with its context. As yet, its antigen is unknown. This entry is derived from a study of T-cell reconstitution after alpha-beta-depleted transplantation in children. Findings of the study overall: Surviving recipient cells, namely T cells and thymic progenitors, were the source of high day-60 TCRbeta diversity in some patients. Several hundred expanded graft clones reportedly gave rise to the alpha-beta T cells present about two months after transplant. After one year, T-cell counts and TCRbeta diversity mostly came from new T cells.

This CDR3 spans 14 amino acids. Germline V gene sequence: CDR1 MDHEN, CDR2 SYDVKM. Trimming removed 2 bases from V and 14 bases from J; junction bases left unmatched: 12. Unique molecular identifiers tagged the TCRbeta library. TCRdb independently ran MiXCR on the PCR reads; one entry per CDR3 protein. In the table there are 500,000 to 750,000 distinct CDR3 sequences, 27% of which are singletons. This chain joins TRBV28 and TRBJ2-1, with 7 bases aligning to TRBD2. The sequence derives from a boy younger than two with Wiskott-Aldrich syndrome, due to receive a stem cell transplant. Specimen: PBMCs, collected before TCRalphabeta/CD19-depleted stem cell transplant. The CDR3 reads CASSLVPSGGSKFF. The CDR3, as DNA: TGTGCCAGCAGTTTAGTCCCCTCGGGCGGGAGTAAGTTCTTC.